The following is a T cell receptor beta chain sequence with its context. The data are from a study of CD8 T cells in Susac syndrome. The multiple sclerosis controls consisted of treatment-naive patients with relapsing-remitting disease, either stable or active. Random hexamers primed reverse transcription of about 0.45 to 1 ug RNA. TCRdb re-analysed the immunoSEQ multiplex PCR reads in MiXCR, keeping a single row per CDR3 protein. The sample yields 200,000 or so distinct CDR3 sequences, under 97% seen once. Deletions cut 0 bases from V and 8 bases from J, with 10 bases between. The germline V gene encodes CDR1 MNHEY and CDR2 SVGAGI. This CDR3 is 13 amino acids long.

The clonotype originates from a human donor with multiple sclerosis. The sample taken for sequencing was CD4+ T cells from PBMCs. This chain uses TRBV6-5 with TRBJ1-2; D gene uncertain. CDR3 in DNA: TGTGCCAGCAGTTACTCTTCCGCTGGAGGCTACACCTTC. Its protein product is CASSYSSAGGYTF.